This passage covers 6 T cell receptor beta chains from one sample sequenced in a study of beta chain features in type 1 diabetes. Study outcomes and limitations: In every one of the four CD4+ subsets, TCRB CDR3s were moderately but significantly shorter in Type 1 diabetes patients.

TCRB transcripts that were expressed got sequenced, as all of the isolated RNA had been reverse transcribed. The table came from immunoSEQ multiplex PCR; TCRdb's copy has only in-frame clones and leaves some out. Of around 280,000 clones listed, approximately 16% were seen once; the top ten hold roughly 0.015%. No cognate antigen is known for these TCRs. The sample was naive CD4+ T cells from blood. The receptor source for this set is a man younger than 35 with type 1 diabetes.

This clone has only a few counts. This chain joins TRBV14 and TRBJ2-3; the match to TRBD2 covers 8 bases. The CDR3 extends over 15 amino acids. CDR1 and CDR2 (germline): SGHDN, FVKESK. J gave up 1 base and V 2 bases, and 2 bases lay outside the gene matches. CDR3 coding DNA: TGTGCCAGCAGCCAATTACTAGCGGGCACAGATACGCAGTATTTT. Protein sequence: CASSQLLAGTDTQYF. The complete variable domain, with remaining parts taken from reference TRBV14 and TRBJ2-3, reads EAGVTQFPSHSVIEKGQTVTLRCDPISGHDNLYWYRRVMGKEIKFLLHFVKESKQDESGMPNNRFLAERTGGTYSTLKVQPAELEDSGVYFCASSQLLAGTDTQYFGPGTRLTVL.

The chain couples TRBV27 to TRBJ2-7; 9 bases map to TRBD2. The CDR3 extends over 15 amino acids. Trimming at V came to 6 bases and at J to 10 bases, leaving 16 bases not matched to a gene. Germline CDR1 MNHEY, CDR2 SMNVEV (reference sequence). The CDR3 here is CASSPVGLAGPKQYF. The CDR3, as DNA: TGTGCCAGCAGCCCGGTGGGGCTAGCGGGGCCCAAACAGTACTTC.

This clone was seen a handful of times. The chain uses TRBV29-1 and TRBJ1-2; weak D call: TRBD1 (5 bases). The CDR3 totals 14 residues. Between the trimmed V and J ends, which lost 6 bases and 8 bases, there was a span of 22 bases. Germline CDR1 and CDR2: SQVTM and ANQGSEA. The DNA of the CDR3 is TGCAGCGTGAGGAGAGGGGACTCCAAGGGGGGCTACACCTTC. It yields the protein CSVRRGDSKGGYTF.

The V and J genes are TRBV25-1 and TRBJ2-2; 10 positions agree with TRBD2. The CDR3 is 15 amino acids. Looked up from germline, CDR1 is MGHDK and CDR2 is SYGVNS. Losses at the gene ends were 6 bases for V and 3 bases for J; bases not matched to a gene: 4. This CDR3 is CASSRLAGHTGELFF. As DNA, the CDR3 is TGTGCCAGCAGCCGACTAGCGGGCCACACCGGGGAGCTGTTTTTT. Looking up the rest from reference TRBV25-1 and TRBJ2-2 gives the full variable domain: EADIYQTPRYLVIGTGKKITLECSQTMGHDKMYWYQQDPGMELHLIHYSYGVNSTEKGDLSSESTVSRIRTEHFPLTLESARPSHTSQYLCASSRLAGHTGELFFGEGSRLTVL.

This clone has more than one count but fewer than ten. CDR3 in amino acids: CASSQGTSGRASNEQFF. DNA for the CDR3: TGTGCCAGCAGCCAAGGGACTAGCGGGAGGGCCTCCAATGAGCAGTTCTTC. The V and J genes are TRBV4-2 and TRBJ2-1, with 15 bases matching TRBD2. Germline V lookup: CDR1 LGHNA, CDR2 YNFKEQ. The junction had 4 bases not matched to a gene; V was cut back by 1 base and J by 6 bases. The CDR3 runs to 17 residues.

In its sample, this clone was seen a few times. The V gene is TRBV27, the J gene TRBJ1-3; 8 bases line up with TRBD1. Unmatched junction bases numbered 6, after V lost 8 bases and J lost 3 bases. Germline V gene lookup returns CDR1 MNHEY and CDR2 SMNVEV (reference sequence). The CDR3 covers 14 residues. The CDR3 region has the DNA TGTGCCAGCCTGAAACAGGGGGATGGAAACACCATATATTTT. Amino acid sequence: CASLKQGDGNTIYF.